The 10 T cell receptor beta chains below were found in one sample sequenced in a study of T-cell memory formation after mild COVID-19. TCRdb re-analysed the 5' RACE reads in MiXCR, keeping a single row per CDR3 protein. The table has nearly 350,000 distinct CDR3 sequences, roughly 13% seen once. Material for sequencing was PBMCs or a T cell subset sorted from them (not recorded which). These receptors all stem from a man aged 18 to 30 who had mild COVID-19 (a few samples of this study predate the infection). Cell type and time point are not known.

This clonotype was counted a few times. The chain couples TRBV7-2 to TRBJ2-2; a weak D match, TRBD1 (6 bases). The CDR3 loop spans 14 amino acids. Germline V CDR1 and CDR2: SGHTA, FQGNSA. With 10 bases removed from V and 1 base from J, the gap between germline ends came to 13 bases. The CDR3 coding sequence is TGTGCCAACGTCAAGACAGGGAACACCGGGGAGCTGTTTTTT. Amino acid sequence: CANVKTGNTGELFF.

V and J are TRBV6-1 and TRBJ2-7; perhaps TRBD1 as D (6 bases). Germline V CDR1 and CDR2: MNHNS, SASEGT. V shed 6 bases and J shed 3 bases, with 15 bases lying between them. This CDR3 contains 14 residues. CDR3 bases: TGTGCCAGCAGCAGAACAGGGACCAGCTACGAGCAGTACGTC. Translating gives CASSRTGTSYEQYV.

This chain joins TRBV12-3 or TRBV12-4 and TRBJ2-5; unclear D gene. This CDR3 spans 14 amino acids. Trimming left V 3 bases short and J 1 base short, with 9 bases between. CDR3 amino acids: CASSLHSPQETQYF. The CDR3 coding sequence is TGTGCCAGCAGTTTGCACAGTCCCCAAGAGACCCAGTACTTC.

The chain uses TRBV5-5 and TRBJ2-7; 8 bases map to TRBD1. The junction had 9 bases not matched to a gene; V was cut back by 3 bases and J by 4 bases. In germline, CDR1 is SGHKS, CDR2 YYEKEE (reference sequence). The CDR3 sequence is 15 residues long. The CDR3 loop is CASSSLKQGAYEQYF. The CDR3, as DNA: TGTGCCAGCAGCTCCCTGAAGCAGGGGGCTTACGAGCAGTACTTC. Full variable domain (outside the CDR3, taken from reference TRBV5-5 and TRBJ2-7): DAGVTQSPTHLIKTRGQQVTLRCSPISGHKSVSWYQQVLGQGPQFIFQYYEKEERGRGNFPDRFSARQFPNYSSELNVNALLLGDSALYLCASSSLKQGAYEQYFGPGTRLTVT.

This clonotype was recorded many times. The chain carries TRBV10-3 and TRBJ2-3; 12 nucleotides line up with TRBD2. The J segment lost 2 bases and the V segment lost 6 bases, leaving 6 bases of the junction unmatched. Germline CDR1 is ENHRY and CDR2 is SYGVKD. The CDR3 has 16 amino acids. The CDR3 coding sequence is TGTGCCATCAGGCAACTAGCGGGGGGATACACAGATACGCAGTATTTT. Encoded protein: CAIRQLAGGYTDTQYF.

The chain recombines TRBV20-1 with TRBJ2-1; TRBD2 matches at 7 bases. This CDR3 region has 13 residues. V shed 7 bases, J shed 4 bases, and the junction held 7 bases outside the gene matches. Germline CDR1 and CDR2: DFQATT and SNEGSKA (reference sequence). The CDR3 DNA sequence: TGCAGTGTGAAACGGGGGGTGTACAATGAGCAGTTCTTC. Protein: CSVKRGVYNEQFF.

The chain uses TRBV5-1 and TRBJ2-2; TRBD2 agrees at 11 bases. There are 15 residues in the CDR3. Germline V gene data show CDR1 as SGHRS and CDR2 as YFSETQ. Germline trimming cut 4 bases from V and 3 bases from J; bases unmatched to any gene: 2. The CDR3 DNA follows: TGCGCCAGCAGCGTGGGACTAGCGGACACCGGGGAGCTGTTTTTT. Amino acids: CASSVGLADTGELFF.

This clonotype was recorded at least ten times. The CDR3 bases are TGTGCCAGCAGCGGCTGGGACAGGGAACGAGGGAGGGCTAATGAAAAACTGTTTTTT. Translation gives CASSGWDRERGRANEKLFF. The rearrangement joins TRBV7-2 to TRBJ1-4, with 9 bases that match TRBD1. V shed 5 bases, J shed 3 bases, and the junction held 16 bases outside the gene matches. The CDR3 loop spans 19 amino acids. Germline values: CDR1 SGHTA, CDR2 FQGNSA.

This clonotype showed up just a few times. The chain uses TRBV7-9 and TRBJ2-4, with D hard to call. CDR3 length equals 13 residues. Germline values: CDR1 SEHNR, CDR2 FQNEAQ (reference sequence). V gave up 4 bases and J gave up 5 bases, with 9 bases separating them. The CDR3 spells CASSSPKENIQYF. The CDR3 region has the DNA TGTGCCAGCAGCTCCCCGAAGGAAAACATTCAGTACTTC.

This clonotype came up many times. The V call is TRBV18, the J call TRBJ1-6; weak D call: TRBD1 (6 bases). The CDR3 runs to 13 residues. Trimming cost V 5 bases and J 7 bases, with 9 bases left between them. Germline V gene data show CDR1 as KGHSH and CDR2 as LQKENI. The CDR3: CASSRGGNSPLHF. The CDR3 DNA reads TGTGCCAGCTCAAGAGGGGGGAATTCACCCCTCCACTTT.